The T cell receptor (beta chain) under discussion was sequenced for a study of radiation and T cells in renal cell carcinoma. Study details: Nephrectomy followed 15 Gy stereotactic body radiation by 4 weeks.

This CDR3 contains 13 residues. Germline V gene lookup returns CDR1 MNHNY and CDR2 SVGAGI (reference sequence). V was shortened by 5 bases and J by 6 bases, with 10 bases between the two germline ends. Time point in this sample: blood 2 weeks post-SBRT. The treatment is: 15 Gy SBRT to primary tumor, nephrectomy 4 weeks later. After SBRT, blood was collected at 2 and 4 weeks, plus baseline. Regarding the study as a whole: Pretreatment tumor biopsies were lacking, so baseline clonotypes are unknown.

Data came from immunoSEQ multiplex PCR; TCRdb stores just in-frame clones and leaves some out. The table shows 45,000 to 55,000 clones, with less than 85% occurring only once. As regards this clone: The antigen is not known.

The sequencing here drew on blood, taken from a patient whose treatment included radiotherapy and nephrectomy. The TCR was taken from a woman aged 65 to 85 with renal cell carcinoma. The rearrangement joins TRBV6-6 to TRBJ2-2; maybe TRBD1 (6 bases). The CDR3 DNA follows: TGTGCCAGCAGTCAACAGGGCGCCGGGGAGCTGTTTTTT. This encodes CASSQQGAGELFF.